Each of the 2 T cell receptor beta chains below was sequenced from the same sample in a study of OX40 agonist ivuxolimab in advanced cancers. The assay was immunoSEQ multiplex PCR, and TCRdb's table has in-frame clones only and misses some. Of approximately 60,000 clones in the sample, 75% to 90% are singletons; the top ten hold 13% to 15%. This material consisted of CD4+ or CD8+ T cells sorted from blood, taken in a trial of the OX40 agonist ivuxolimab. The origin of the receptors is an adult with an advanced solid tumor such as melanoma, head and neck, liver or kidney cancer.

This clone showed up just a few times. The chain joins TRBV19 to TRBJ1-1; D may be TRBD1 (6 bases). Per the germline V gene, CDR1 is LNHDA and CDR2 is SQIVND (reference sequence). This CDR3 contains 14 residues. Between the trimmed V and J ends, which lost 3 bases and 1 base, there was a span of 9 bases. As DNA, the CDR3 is TGTGCCAGTAGTATGGCCAGGGGGAACACTGAAGCTTTCTTT. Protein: CASSMARGNTEAFF.

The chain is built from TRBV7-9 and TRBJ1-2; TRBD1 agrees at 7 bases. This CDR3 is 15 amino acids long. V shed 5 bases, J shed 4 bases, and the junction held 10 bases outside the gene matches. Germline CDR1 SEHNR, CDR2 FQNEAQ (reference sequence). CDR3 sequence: CASSPTGESLYGYTF. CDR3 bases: TGTGCCAGCAGCCCAACAGGGGAGTCCCTCTATGGCTACACCTTC. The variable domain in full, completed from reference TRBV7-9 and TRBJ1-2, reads DTGVSQNPRHKITKRGQNVTFRCDPISEHNRLYWYRQTLGQGPEFLTYFQNEAQLEKSRLLSDRFSAERPKGSFSTLEIQRTEQGDSAMYLCASSPTGESLYGYTFGSGTRLTVV.